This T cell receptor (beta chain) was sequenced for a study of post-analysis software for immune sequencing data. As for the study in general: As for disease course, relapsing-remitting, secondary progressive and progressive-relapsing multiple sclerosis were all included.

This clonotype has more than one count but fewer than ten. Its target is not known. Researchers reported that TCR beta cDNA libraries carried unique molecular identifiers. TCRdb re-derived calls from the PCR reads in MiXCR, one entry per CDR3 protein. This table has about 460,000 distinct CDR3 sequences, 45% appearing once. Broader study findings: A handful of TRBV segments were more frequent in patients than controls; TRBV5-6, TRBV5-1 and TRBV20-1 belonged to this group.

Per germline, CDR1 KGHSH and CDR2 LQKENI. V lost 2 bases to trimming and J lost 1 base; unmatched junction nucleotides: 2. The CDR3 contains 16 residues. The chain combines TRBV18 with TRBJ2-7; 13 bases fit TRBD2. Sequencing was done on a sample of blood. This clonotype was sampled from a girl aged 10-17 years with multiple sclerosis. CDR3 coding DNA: TGTGCCAGCTCACCAGGGGGACTAGCGGGGTCCTACGAGCAGTACTTC. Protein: CASSPGGLAGSYEQYF.